Listed below are T cell receptor beta chains from one sample, sequenced in a study of blood T cell repertoires in COVID-19. Produced via immunoSEQ multiplex PCR; TCRdb's table is partial and in-frame only. The table includes around 70,000 clones, about 82% detected once. Sequenced: peripheral blood. All receptors derive from a woman aged 60-70 years with acute or convalescent COVID-19. CDR3s include the opening cysteine and the closing phenylalanine or tryptophan. A D gene is named only where the DNA matches it firmly. Clone size, where shown, is once, few, many, or a class for clones that have expanded.

D	V	size	J	CDR3	DNA
TRBD1	TRBV7-2	NA	TRBJ2-5	CASSPYPARGQTQYF	TGTGCCAGCAGTCCCTATCCGGCGAGGGGGCAGACCCAGTACTTC
TRBD1	TRBV6-1	NA	TRBJ2-7	CASSEQGVSYEQYF	TGTGCCAGCAGTGAACAGGGGGTCTCCTACGAGCAGTACTTC
NA	TRBV10-3	once	TRBJ2-7	CAISVGGSLGEQYF	TGTGCCATCAGTGTGGGCGGGTCCTTGGGGGAGCAGTACTTC
NA	TRBV5-1	NA	TRBJ2-2	CASSFKRTGELFF	TGCGCCAGCAGTTTCAAGCGGACCGGGGAGCTGTTTTTT
NA	TRBV6-2/TRBV6-3	NA	TRBJ1-5	CASSSLGDNLKPQHF	TGTGCCAGCAGTTCCCTAGGGGACAACCTTAAGCCCCAGCATTTT
NA	TRBV14	NA	TRBJ2-7	CASSQDVAARGEQYF	TGTGCCAGCAGCCAAGATGTAGCAGCTAGAGGCGAGCAGTACTTC
NA	TRBV19	NA	TRBJ2-6	CASSPGSGANVLTF	TGTGCCAGTAGTCCAGGATCTGGGGCCAACGTCCTGACTTTC
TRBD1	TRBV4-2	few	TRBJ1-2	CASSQDQGVGYGYTF	TGTGCCAGCAGCCAAGATCAGGGGGTGGGTTATGGCTACACCTTC
TRBD1	TRBV11-2	NA	TRBJ1-4	CASSLVSIRGLDEKLFF	TGTGCCAGCAGCTTAGTGAGCATCAGGGGGCTGGACGAAAAACTGTTTTTT
TRBD1	TRBV19	NA	TRBJ1-2	CASSIFRDRFYGYTF	TGTGCCAGTAGTATCTTCCGGGACAGGTTCTATGGCTACACCTTC
NA	TRBV4-2	NA	TRBJ2-7	CASSQETTRVYEQYF	TGTGCCAGCAGCCAAGAAACGACTAGGGTCTACGAGCAGTACTTC
NA	TRBV24-1	NA	TRBJ2-1	CATSDGVSSYNEQFF	TGTGCCACCAGTGACGGGGTGAGCTCCTACAATGAGCAGTTCTTC
NA	TRBV7-3	NA	TRBJ1-1	CASSKNPGMGTEAFF	TGTGCCAGCAGCAAAAACCCAGGGATGGGCACTGAAGCTTTCTTT
NA	TRBV4-1	few	TRBJ1-3	CASSQSRGAGNTIYF	TGCGCCAGCAGCCAAAGCAGGGGTGCTGGAAACACCATATATTTT
NA	TRBV20-1	NA	TRBJ1-1	CSAHYGEAFF	TGCAGTGCCCACTACGGGGAAGCTTTCTTT
TRBD1	TRBV25-1	NA	TRBJ2-3	CASSDTGGAADTQYF	TGTGCCAGCAGTGATACAGGGGGCGCAGCAGATACGCAGTATTTT
NA	TRBV4-1	NA	TRBJ1-2	CASSPKPGQLYGYTF	TGCGCCAGCAGCCCCAAGCCAGGACAACTCTATGGCTACACCTTC
TRBD1	TRBV29-1	once	TRBJ2-2	CSVAQGRTGELFF	TGCAGCGTGGCACAGGGGCGCACCGGGGAGCTGTTTTTT
NA	TRBV19	NA	TRBJ2-2	CASSRTGTGELFF	TGTGCCAGTAGTCGAACAGGAACGGGGGAGCTGTTTTTT
TRBD1	TRBV19	NA	TRBJ1-6	CASSIRGGKDSPLHF	TGTGCCAGTAGTATACGAGGGGGCAAAGATTCACCCCTCCACTTT
NA	TRBV6-6	NA	TRBJ1-1	CASSLRNTEAFF	TGTGCCAGCAGTCTCAGAAACACTGAAGCTTTCTTT
TRBD1	TRBV7-2	NA	TRBJ2-1	CASSLLKTGGGEQFF	TGTGCCAGCAGCTTATTAAAGACAGGGGGCGGTGAGCAGTTCTTC
NA	TRBV11-2	once	TRBJ1-3	CASTWSGGKQSSGNTIYF	TGTGCCAGCACCTGGAGCGGGGGGAAACAGAGCTCTGGAAACACCATATATTTT
NA	TRBV28	NA	TRBJ1-2	CASSSGGGAIYGYTF	TGTGCCAGCAGTTCCGGGGGAGGGGCCATCTATGGCTACACCTTC
TRBD1	TRBV15	NA	TRBJ1-5	CATSRETDRIFDRSNQPQHF	TGTGCCACCAGCAGAGAAACGGACAGGATTTTTGATCGGAGCAATCAGCCCCAGCATTTT
NA	TRBV6-1	few	TRBJ2-1	CASSETGYNEQFF	TGTGCCAGCAGTGAAACAGGGTACAATGAGCAGTTCTTC
NA	TRBV19	few	TRBJ2-7	CASSKRKASPPYEQYF	TGTGCCAGTAGTAAACGCAAGGCTAGCCCTCCGTACGAGCAGTACTTC
TRBD1	TRBV27	NA	TRBJ2-5	CASSGDRGKAQYF	TGTGCCAGCTCCGGGGACAGGGGGAAGGCCCAGTACTTC
TRBD1	TRBV11-3	NA	TRBJ1-1	CASSLGQRGTEAFF	TGTGCCAGCAGCTTGGGACAGCGGGGGACTGAAGCTTTCTTT
TRBD1	TRBV7-8	NA	TRBJ1-4	CASSFRTGRTEKLFF	TGTGCCAGCAGCTTCCGGACAGGTCGGACCGAAAAACTGTTTTTT
TRBD1	TRBV5-1	NA	TRBJ2-1	CASTRTGNDEQFF	TGCGCCAGCACCCGGACAGGGAACGATGAGCAGTTCTTC
NA	TRBV18	once	TRBJ1-5	CASSPGGGNQPQHF	TGTGCCAGCTCACCAGGGGGGGGTAATCAGCCCCAGCATTTT
TRBD2	TRBV5-1	NA	TRBJ2-2	CASSPGGLAGPGELFF	TGCGCCAGCAGCCCTGGAGGGCTAGCGGGTCCCGGGGAGCTGTTTTTT
NA	TRBV5-4	NA	TRBJ2-5	CASSMTGAGQETQYF	TGTGCCAGCAGCATGACCGGGGCGGGGCAAGAGACCCAGTACTTC
NA	TRBV6-4	few	TRBJ2-1	CASSDSWRRSYNEQFF	TGTGCCAGCAGTGACTCGTGGCGGCGCTCCTACAATGAGCAGTTCTTC
TRBD2	TRBV6-2/TRBV6-3	NA	TRBJ2-7	CASSYEAGRHSYEQYF	TGTGCCAGCAGTTACGAAGCGGGGCGACACTCCTACGAGCAGTACTTC
NA	TRBV6-6	NA	TRBJ2-7	CASSYRQQAAYEQYF	TGTGCCAGCAGTTACCGACAGCAAGCAGCCTACGAGCAGTACTTC
TRBD1	TRBV28	NA	TRBJ1-2	CASSSGQGGLRYGYTF	TGTGCCAGCAGCTCGGGACAGGGGGGGCTACGCTATGGCTACACCTTC
NA	TRBV6-5	NA	TRBJ2-2	CASSPGTTQTRELFF	TGTGCCAGCAGCCCAGGGACAACCCAAACTAGGGAGCTGTTTTTT
TRBD1	TRBV27	NA	TRBJ1-1	CASSWSATGVNTEAFF	TGTGCCAGCAGTTGGTCCGCGACAGGGGTCAACACTGAAGCTTTCTTT
TRBD1	TRBV30	NA	TRBJ1-2	CAWSPPGGRQGRGYTF	TGTGCCTGGAGTCCCCCCGGAGGGAGACAGGGTCGGGGCTACACCTTC
NA	TRBV28	NA	TRBJ1-1	CASSSSYTEAFF	TGTGCCAGCAGTTCGTCCTACACTGAAGCTTTCTTT
TRBD2	TRBV4-2	few	TRBJ2-3	CASSQGSGGGTDTQYF	TGTGCCAGCAGCCAAGGCTCCGGGGGGGGCACAGATACGCAGTATTTT
NA	TRBV6-5	NA	TRBJ1-2	CASRRLQGSNYGYTF	TGTGCCAGCAGGCGACTACAGGGTTCTAACTATGGCTACACCTTC
NA	TRBV24-1	NA	TRBJ1-5	CATNSDRGRGYQPQHF	TGTGCCACCAATTCGGATCGAGGCAGGGGATATCAGCCCCAGCATTTT
NA	TRBV14	NA	TRBJ2-1	CASSQRTDYNEQFF	TGTGCCAGCAGCCAGCGGACAGATTACAATGAGCAGTTCTTC
NA	TRBV6-5	NA	TRBJ2-7	CASSQGTYYEQYF	TGTGCCAGCAGTCAGGGGACATATTACGAGCAGTACTTC
TRBD2	TRBV4-1	NA	TRBJ2-7	CASSYKVSGKPNYEQYF	TGCGCCAGCAGCTACAAGGTTAGCGGGAAGCCTAACTACGAGCAGTACTTC
NA	TRBV6-5	NA	TRBJ2-7	CASSYGGLATYEQYF	TGTGCCAGCAGTTACGGTGGGCTAGCCACCTACGAGCAGTACTTC
NA	TRBV10-3	NA	TRBJ2-2	CAINPGLNTGELFF	TGTGCCATCAATCCGGGACTTAACACCGGGGAGCTGTTTTTT
NA	TRBV13	NA	TRBJ1-1	CASSLRGGAFF	TGTGCCAGCAGCTTACGGGGGGGAGCTTTCTTT
NA	TRBV7-2	once	TRBJ2-2	CASSQLLNTGELFF	TGTGCCAGCAGCCAATTACTAAACACCGGGGAGCTGTTTTTT
TRBD1	TRBV5-4	NA	TRBJ1-1	CASSSGQVLTEAFF	TGTGCCAGCAGCTCAGGACAGGTTCTTACTGAAGCTTTCTTT
TRBD2	TRBV2	few	TRBJ2-5	CASSEGTSGRQETQYF	TGTGCCAGCAGTGAAGGGACTAGCGGACGACAAGAGACCCAGTACTTC
NA	TRBV5-5	few	TRBJ2-7	CASSLDIGVGWNNYEQYF	TGTGCCAGCAGCTTGGACATCGGGGTGGGCTGGAACAACTACGAGCAGTACTTC
TRBD2	TRBV19	NA	TRBJ2-1	CASSIVVGRESEQFF	TGTGCCAGTAGTATAGTTGTGGGGCGGGAGAGTGAGCAGTTCTTC
NA	TRBV27	once	TRBJ1-4	CASSLLQGRSNEKLFF	TGTGCCAGCAGTTTACTACAGGGACGGAGTAATGAAAAACTGTTTTTT